This is a list of T cell receptor beta chains from one sample in a study of blood T cells in healthy people across ages. TCRdb independently ran MiXCR on the 5' RACE reads; one entry per CDR3 protein. This sample has 1.8 million or so distinct CDR3 sequences, with roughly 43% found just once. Sequenced material: blood. The receptors shown here come from a human donor in good health. Each CDR3 is given with its conserved first and last residue. Each record gives: D gene, V gene, J gene, clone size, CDR3 DNA, CDR3 protein. The D gene is left open where the match is weak. Size values are once, few and many counts, or a class for expanded clones, and some rows have none.

D: NA
V: TRBV7-2
J: TRBJ2-7
size: NA
DNA: TGTGCCAGCAGCCCACAGCAATGGAGCGACGAGCAGTACTTC
CDR3: CASSPQQWSDEQYF

D: TRBD2
V: TRBV6-2/TRBV6-3
J: TRBJ2-7
size: NA
DNA: TGTGCCAGCAGGGACCTCCTGACTAGCGGGGGGAGCTTCTACAATGAGCAGTACTTC
CDR3: CASRDLLTSGGSFYNEQYF

D: TRBD1
V: TRBV19
J: TRBJ2-5
size: NA
DNA: TGTGCCAGTAGTATGGCCGGCGGGACAGGGATACAAGAGACCCAGTACTTC
CDR3: CASSMAGGTGIQETQYF

D: NA
V: TRBV19
J: TRBJ1-6
size: NA
DNA: TGTGCCAGTACTTCACTCCCCATCAAGTCGAATTCACCCCTCCACTTT
CDR3: CASTSLPIKSNSPLHF

D: TRBD1
V: TRBV5-1
J: TRBJ2-3
size: NA
DNA: TGCGCCAGCAGCTTGGCCAGGGACAGGGTGACAGATACGCAGTATTTT
CDR3: CASSLARDRVTDTQYF

D: NA
V: TRBV14
J: TRBJ2-1
size: NA
DNA: TGTGCCAACAGCCAAGGGGTGGTAGTGGGCTACAATGAGCAGTTCTTC
CDR3: CANSQGVVVGYNEQFF

D: TRBD2
V: TRBV9
J: TRBJ2-1
size: NA
DNA: TGTGCCAGCAGCGTTAGACTAGCTGCCTACAATGAGCAGTTCTTC
CDR3: CASSVRLAAYNEQFF

D: NA
V: TRBV12-3/TRBV12-4
J: TRBJ2-7
size: NA
DNA: TGTGCCAGCAGTTTTAGGGCAGGGGACTACGAGCAGTACTTC
CDR3: CASSFRAGDYEQYF

D: NA
V: TRBV12-3/TRBV12-4
J: TRBJ2-1
size: NA
DNA: TGTGCCAGCAGTTCTCCGACAGATGGCAATGAGCAGTTCTTC
CDR3: CASSSPTDGNEQFF

D: TRBD1
V: TRBV5-5
J: TRBJ2-3
size: NA
DNA: TGTGCCAGCCTCGGGACAGGGGACCCAGATACGCAGTATTTT
CDR3: CASLGTGDPDTQYF

D: NA
V: TRBV20-1
J: TRBJ2-5
size: few
DNA: TGCAGTGCTAGAGATACGGGACAAATTAAAGAGACCCAGTACTTC
CDR3: CSARDTGQIKETQYF

D: NA
V: TRBV4-3
J: TRBJ1-4
size: few
DNA: TGCGCCAGCAGCCAAGACGGGCAGGTGGATGAAAAACTGTTTTTT
CDR3: CASSQDGQVDEKLFF

D: NA
V: TRBV7-9
J: TRBJ2-7
size: NA
DNA: TGTGCCAGCAGCTTAATTAGGGGGGCTTCTTGCGAGCAGTACTTC
CDR3: CASSLIRGASCEQYF

D: TRBD1
V: TRBV5-1
J: TRBJ1-1
size: NA
DNA: TGCGCCAGCAGCATCTTTGACAGGGACGACACTGAAGCTTTCTTT
CDR3: CASSIFDRDDTEAFF

D: NA
V: TRBV5-1
J: TRBJ2-5
size: NA
DNA: TGCGCCAGCACCACACTGGGACTTGAGGAGACCCAGTACTTC
CDR3: CASTTLGLEETQYF

D: NA
V: TRBV7-2
J: TRBJ1-2
size: NA
DNA: TGTGCCGGAGGAGACCCGAACTATGGCTACACCTTC
CDR3: CAGGDPNYGYTF

D: NA
V: TRBV7-6
J: TRBJ1-1
size: NA
DNA: TGTGCCAGCAGCGAGTCCCGGGACCACACTGAAGCTTTCTTT
CDR3: CASSESRDHTEAFF

D: NA
V: TRBV28
J: TRBJ1-2
size: few
DNA: TGTGCCAGCAGGGTTTGCTATGGCTACACCTTC
CDR3: CASRVCYGYTF

D: NA
V: TRBV12-3/TRBV12-4
J: TRBJ2-7
size: NA
DNA: TGTGCCAGCAGTGAGAGTCGGGTCTTGTCAGCTCAAGAGGCCCAGTACTTC
CDR3: CASSESRVLSAQEAQYF

D: NA
V: TRBV25-1
J: TRBJ2-7
size: NA
DNA: TGTGCCAGCAGTGACTTCCACAGGGATAATGAGCAGTACTTC
CDR3: CASSDFHRDNEQYF

D: NA
V: TRBV12-3/TRBV12-4
J: TRBJ2-1
size: NA
DNA: TGTGCCATCCGGGGGGCAGGGGTCAATGAGCAGTTCTTC
CDR3: CAIRGAGVNEQFF

D: NA
V: TRBV7-2
J: TRBJ2-1
size: NA
DNA: TGTGCCAGCAGCCCGGGCTATAGGGGCAATGAGCAGTTCTTC
CDR3: CASSPGYRGNEQFF

D: NA
V: TRBV29-1
J: TRBJ2-3
size: NA
DNA: TGCAGCGTTGAAGTCAGGCAGCGGGCAGATACGCAGTATTTT
CDR3: CSVEVRQRADTQYF

D: TRBD1
V: TRBV28
J: TRBJ2-2
size: NA
DNA: TGTGCCAGCTTTGTCTCCGGGACAGGGAACACCGGGGAGCTGTTTTTT
CDR3: CASFVSGTGNTGELFF

D: TRBD2
V: TRBV15
J: TRBJ2-7
size: NA
DNA: TGTGCCTCCAGCAGAGAGGCTAGCGGGGGGTATTCCTACGAGCAGTACTTC
CDR3: CASSREASGGYSYEQYF

D: NA
V: TRBV7-9
J: TRBJ1-2
size: once
DNA: TGTGCCAGCTCCGGCGTGACTAACTATGGCTACACCTTC
CDR3: CASSGVTNYGYTF

D: NA
V: TRBV20-1
J: TRBJ1-2
size: NA
DNA: TGCAGTGCCCCCCCCCGCGAGGGGAATGGCTACACCTTC
CDR3: CSAPPREGNGYTF